This TCR beta chain was found in a study of Ad26.COV2.S vaccination and SARS-CoV-2 variants. Germline values: CDR1 MNHEY, CDR2 SMNVEV (reference sequence). V gave up 7 bases and J gave up 10 bases, with 16 bases separating them. The length of the CDR3 is 12 residues. Treatment reported: 19 received Ad26.COV2.S at low or high dose, single or two shots; about 5 received placebo; per-sample allocation not given. Sampling happened 63 days after the first vaccine or placebo injection. A Boston donor was an adult aged 18-55 years. Assay used: immunoSEQ multiplex PCR; TCRdb lists only in-frame clones, some missing. In the table there are about 400,000 clones, more than 75% of which are singletons.

This chain uses TRBV27 with TRBJ1-1, with a tentative D call TRBD1 (6 bases). Material: peripheral blood, obtained in a trial of Ad26.COV2.S vaccine versus placebo. The TCR sequence derives from a person between 18 and 60 years old who received the Ad26.COV2.S COVID-19 vaccine or a placebo. Written as DNA, the CDR3 is TGTGCCAGCACCCACCCGGGGGGCTTAGCTTTCTTT. Its translation is CASTHPGGLAFF.